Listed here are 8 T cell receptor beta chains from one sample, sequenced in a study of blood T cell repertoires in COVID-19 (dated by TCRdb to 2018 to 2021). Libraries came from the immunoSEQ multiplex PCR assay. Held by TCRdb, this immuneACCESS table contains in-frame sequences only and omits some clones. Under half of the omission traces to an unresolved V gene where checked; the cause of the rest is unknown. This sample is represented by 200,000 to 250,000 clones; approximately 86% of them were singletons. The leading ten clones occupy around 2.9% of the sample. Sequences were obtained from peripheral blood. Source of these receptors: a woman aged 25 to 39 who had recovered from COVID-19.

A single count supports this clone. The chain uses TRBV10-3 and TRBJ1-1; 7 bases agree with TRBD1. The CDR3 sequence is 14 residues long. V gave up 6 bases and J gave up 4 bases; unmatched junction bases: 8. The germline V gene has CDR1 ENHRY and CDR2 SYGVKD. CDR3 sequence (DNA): TGTGCCATCAGGGCGGACAGGACGGGCACTGAAGCTTTCTTT. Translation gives CAIRADRTGTEAFF.

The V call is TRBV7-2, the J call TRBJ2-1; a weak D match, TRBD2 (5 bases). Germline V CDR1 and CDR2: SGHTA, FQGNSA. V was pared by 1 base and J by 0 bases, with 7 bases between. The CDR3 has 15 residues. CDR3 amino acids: CASSLGSGSYNEQFF. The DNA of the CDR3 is TGTGCCAGCAGCTTAGGAAGCGGCTCCTACAATGAGCAGTTCTTC.

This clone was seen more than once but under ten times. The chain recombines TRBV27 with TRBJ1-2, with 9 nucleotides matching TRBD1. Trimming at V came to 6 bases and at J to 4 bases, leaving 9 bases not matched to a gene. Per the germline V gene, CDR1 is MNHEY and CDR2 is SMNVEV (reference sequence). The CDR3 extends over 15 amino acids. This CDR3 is CASSPGTGWIYGYTF. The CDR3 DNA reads TGTGCCAGCAGCCCCGGGACAGGGTGGATCTATGGCTACACCTTC.

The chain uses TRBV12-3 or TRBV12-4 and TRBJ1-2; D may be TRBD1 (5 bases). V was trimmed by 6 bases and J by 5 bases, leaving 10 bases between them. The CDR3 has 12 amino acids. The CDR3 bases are TGTGCCAGCAGCAGGGCCATGTATGGCTACACCTTC. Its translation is CASSRAMYGYTF.

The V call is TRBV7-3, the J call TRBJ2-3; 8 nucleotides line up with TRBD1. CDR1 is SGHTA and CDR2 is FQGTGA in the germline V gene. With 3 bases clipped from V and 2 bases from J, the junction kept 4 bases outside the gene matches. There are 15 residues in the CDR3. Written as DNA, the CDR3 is TGTGCCAGCAGCTTCACAGGGGGATACACAGATACGCAGTATTTT. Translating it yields CASSFTGGYTDTQYF.

The CDR3 DNA sequence: TGTGCCACCAGCAGAGAGGCAGACCAAGAGACCCAGTACTTC. Encoded protein: CATSREADQETQYF. The V gene is TRBV15, the J gene TRBJ2-5; D is undetermined. CDR1 and CDR2 (germline): LNHNV, YYDKDF (reference sequence). With 0 bases removed from V and 0 bases from J, the gap between germline ends came to 5 bases. This CDR3 contains 14 residues.

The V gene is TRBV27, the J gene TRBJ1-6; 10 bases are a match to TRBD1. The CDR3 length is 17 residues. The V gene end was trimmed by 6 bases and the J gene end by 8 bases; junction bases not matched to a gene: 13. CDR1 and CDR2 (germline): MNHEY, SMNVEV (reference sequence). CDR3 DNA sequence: TGTGCCAGCAGCCTGAATTCTCCGGACAGGGGGTATTCACCCCTCCACTTT. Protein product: CASSLNSPDRGYSPLHF.

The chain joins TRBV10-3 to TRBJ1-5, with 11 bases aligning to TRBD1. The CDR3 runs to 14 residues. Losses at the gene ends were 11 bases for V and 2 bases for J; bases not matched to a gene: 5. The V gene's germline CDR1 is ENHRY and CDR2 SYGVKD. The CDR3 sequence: CAAGQGAGNQPQHF. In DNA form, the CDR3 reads TGTGCCGCCGGACAGGGGGCTGGCAATCAGCCCCAGCATTTT.